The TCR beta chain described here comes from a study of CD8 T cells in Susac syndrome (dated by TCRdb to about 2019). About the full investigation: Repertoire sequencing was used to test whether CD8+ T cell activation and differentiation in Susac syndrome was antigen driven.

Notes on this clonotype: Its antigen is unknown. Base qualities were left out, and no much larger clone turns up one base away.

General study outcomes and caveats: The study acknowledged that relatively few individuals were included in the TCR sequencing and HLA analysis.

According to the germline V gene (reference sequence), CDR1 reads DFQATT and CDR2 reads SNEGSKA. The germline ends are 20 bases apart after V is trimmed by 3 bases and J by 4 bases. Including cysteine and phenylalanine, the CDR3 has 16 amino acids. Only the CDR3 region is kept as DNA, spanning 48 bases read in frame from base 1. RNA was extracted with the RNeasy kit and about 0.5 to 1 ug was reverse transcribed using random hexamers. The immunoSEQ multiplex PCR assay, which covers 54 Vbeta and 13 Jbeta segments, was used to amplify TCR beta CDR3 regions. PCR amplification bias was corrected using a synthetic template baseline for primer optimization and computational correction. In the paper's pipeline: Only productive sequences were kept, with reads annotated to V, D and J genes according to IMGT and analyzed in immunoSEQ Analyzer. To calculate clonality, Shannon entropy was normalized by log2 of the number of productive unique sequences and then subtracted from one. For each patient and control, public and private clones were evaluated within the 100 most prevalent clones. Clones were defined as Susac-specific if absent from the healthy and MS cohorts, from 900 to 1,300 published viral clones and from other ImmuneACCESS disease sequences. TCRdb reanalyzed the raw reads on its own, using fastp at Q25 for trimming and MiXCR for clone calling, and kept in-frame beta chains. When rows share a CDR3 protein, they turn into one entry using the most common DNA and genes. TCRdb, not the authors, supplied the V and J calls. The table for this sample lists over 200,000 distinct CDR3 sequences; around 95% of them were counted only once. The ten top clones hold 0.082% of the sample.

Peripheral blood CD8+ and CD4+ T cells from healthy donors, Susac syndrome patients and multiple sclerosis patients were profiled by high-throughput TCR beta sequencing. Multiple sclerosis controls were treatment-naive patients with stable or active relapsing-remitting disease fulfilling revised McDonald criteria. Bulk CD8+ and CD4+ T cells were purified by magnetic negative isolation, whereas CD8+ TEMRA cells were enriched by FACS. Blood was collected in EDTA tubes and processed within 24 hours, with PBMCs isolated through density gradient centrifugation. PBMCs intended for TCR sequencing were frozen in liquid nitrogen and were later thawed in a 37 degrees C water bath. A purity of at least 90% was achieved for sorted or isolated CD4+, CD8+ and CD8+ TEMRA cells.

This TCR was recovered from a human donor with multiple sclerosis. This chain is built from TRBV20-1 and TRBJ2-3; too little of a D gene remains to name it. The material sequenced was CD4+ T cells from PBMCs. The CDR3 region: CSARANEDLGADTQYF. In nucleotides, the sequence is TGCAGTGCTAGGGCGAACGAGGACCTTGGGGCAGATACGCAGTATTTT.